What follows are 22 T cell receptor beta chains derived from one specimen sequenced in a study of identical twins. TCRdb re-derived calls from the 5' RACE reads in MiXCR, one entry per CDR3 protein. The table shows hundreds of thousands of distinct CDR3 sequences, with about 12% occurring only once. This same sample was also taken into another study, of yellow fever vaccine responses in identical twins.

Sequencing was done on a sample of CD8+ T cells sorted from blood. The receptors were gathered from a woman between 18 and 30 years old in good health.

The sample holds a few counts of this clonotype. This chain links TRBV7-9 with TRBJ2-3, with 8 bases fitting TRBD2. CDR1 and CDR2 (germline): SEHNR, FQNEAQ (reference sequence). The CDR3 spans 14 residues. V shed 3 bases, J shed 2 bases, and the junction held 1 base outside the gene matches. The CDR3 sequence is CASSFSGVTDTQYF. As DNA, the CDR3 is TGTGCCAGCAGCTTTAGCGGGGTCACAGATACGCAGTATTTT.

The chain recombines TRBV4-1 with TRBJ2-3; D is possibly TRBD2 (6 bases). Germline CDR1 and CDR2: MGHRA and YSYEKL. The length of the CDR3 is 12 residues. V gave up 0 bases and J gave up 8 bases, with 6 bases separating them. CDR3 sequence reads: CASSQEGGTQYF. CDR3 bases: TGCGCCAGCAGCCAAGAGGGAGGTACGCAGTATTTT.

In its sample, this clonotype was seen many times. CDR3 amino acids: CASSSPTVLYGYTF. The CDR3 DNA reads TGTGCCAGCAGTTCACCGACGGTACTCTATGGCTACACCTTC. The rearrangement links TRBV12-3 or TRBV12-4 to TRBJ1-2; no clear D. V lost 4 bases and J 4 bases, leaving 13 bases between the germline ends. This CDR3 is 14 amino acids long.

This clonotype was detected only a few times. The J gene is TRBJ1-5, the V gene TRBV27, with D unresolved. V was pared by 10 bases and J by 6 bases, with 10 bases between. The CDR3 loop spans 11 amino acids. The germline V gene encodes CDR1 MNHEY and CDR2 SMNVEV (reference sequence). The CDR3, as DNA: TGTGCCACCCCTCATGGTCAGCCCCAGCATTTT. Amino acids: CATPHGQPQHF.

This clonotype has more than one count but fewer than ten. The J gene is TRBJ2-7, the V gene TRBV12-3 or TRBV12-4; D tentatively fits TRBD1 or TRBD2 (5 bases each). V lost 5 bases, J lost 3 bases, and 11 bases lay in between. The CDR3 sequence is 13 residues long. CDR3 loop: CASSGRDRYEQYV. The CDR3 DNA follows: TGTGCCAGCAGTGGCCGGGACCGCTACGAGCAGTACGTC.

This clonotype was detected only a few times. This rearrangement joins TRBV11-3 to TRBJ2-5; tentatively, D is TRBD1 or TRBD2 (5 bases each). Germline loops: CDR1 SGHNT, CDR2 YENEEA. The germline V and J ends were trimmed by 0 bases and 3 bases, with 8 bases remaining between them. This CDR3 comprises 14 residues. The CDR3 loop reads CASSLDQGEETQYF. CDR3 coding DNA: TGTGCCAGCAGCTTAGATCAGGGAGAAGAGACCCAGTACTTC.

This clonotype was counted between two and nine times. The chain carries TRBV5-6 and TRBJ2-7; D may be TRBD1 (5 bases). Trimming took 0 bases from V and 3 from J, leaving 10 bases between them. Per the germline V gene, CDR1 is SGHDT and CDR2 is YYEEEE. The CDR3 contains 14 residues. Here the CDR3 reads CASSLVDTHYEQYF. Written as DNA, the CDR3 is TGTGCCAGCAGCTTGGTGGACACACACTACGAGCAGTACTTC.

This clonotype has only a few counts. The gene calls are TRBV4-1 and TRBJ2-3, with D uncertain. The CDR3 contains 17 residues. Trimming took off 1 base at V and 2 bases at J, with 16 bases between the two ends. The germline V gene has CDR1 MGHRA and CDR2 YSYEKL. Here the CDR3 DNA reads TGCGCCAGCAGCCAAGTCCCGACCAAGAGTGTCACAGATACGCAGTATTTT. This sequence encodes CASSQVPTKSVTDTQYF.

The chain employs TRBV3-1 and TRBJ1-1; 10 bases are shared with TRBD1. V lost 5 bases, J lost 3 bases, and 3 bases stayed unmatched. The CDR3 extends over 14 amino acids. The germline V gene has CDR1 LGHDT and CDR2 YNNKEL (reference sequence). The CDR3, as DNA: TGTGCCAGCAGCAACGGACAGGGGGACACTGAAGCTTTCTTT. Amino acid sequence: CASSNGQGDTEAFF.

The chain joins TRBV29-1 to TRBJ2-7; 9 nucleotides match TRBD1. The CDR3 runs 15 residues. Trimming took 1 base from V and 3 from J; bases not matched to a gene: 7. Germline V gene sequence: CDR1 SQVTM, CDR2 ANQGSEA. The CDR3 nucleotides are TGCAGCGTTGAAGGTGGGGGGGACAGGGTCTACGAGCAGTACTTC. This codes for CSVEGGGDRVYEQYF.

The rearrangement uses TRBV19 and TRBJ2-7; possibly TRBD1 or TRBD2 for D (5 bases each). V was shortened by 0 bases and J by 2 bases, with 23 bases between the two germline ends. CDR1 and CDR2 from the germline V gene are LNHDA and SQIVND (reference sequence). The CDR3 loop spans 19 amino acids. For the CDR3, the DNA is TGTGCCAGTAGTATAGATCTCTCGGACACCGGGACGGTAACCTACGAGCAGTACTTC. Translation gives CASSIDLSDTGTVTYEQYF.

The chain recombines TRBV24-1 with TRBJ2-2; 10 bases align to TRBD2. CDR3 size: 16 residues. V shed 3 bases, J shed 5 bases, and the junction held 5 bases outside the gene matches. CDR1 and CDR2 from the germline V gene are KGHDR and SFDVKD. The CDR3 bases are TGTGCCACCAGTGATGAGACTAGCGGGCCTACCGGGGAGCTGTTTTTT. This sequence encodes CATSDETSGPTGELFF.

This clonotype showed up many times. The gene calls are TRBV4-1 and TRBJ2-5; TRBD2 aligns across 10 bases. The junction had 5 bases not matched to a gene; V was cut back by 0 bases and J by 4 bases. The CDR3 loop spans 16 amino acids. The germline V gene encodes CDR1 MGHRA and CDR2 YSYEKL. The CDR3 here is CASSQERASGRETQYF. The CDR3 nucleotides are TGCGCCAGCAGCCAAGAACGGGCTAGCGGGAGAGAGACCCAGTACTTC.

The chain uses TRBV24-1 and TRBJ2-6; 7 bases map to TRBD1. Germline V CDR1 and CDR2: KGHDR, SFDVKD. Losses at the gene ends were 4 bases for V and 2 bases for J; bases not matched to a gene: 4. The CDR3 has 16 amino acids. Here the CDR3 DNA reads TGTGCCACCAGTGAGACAGGGATCACTGGGGCCAACGTCCTGACTTTC. Its protein is CATSETGITGANVLTF.

The chain is built from TRBV12-3 or TRBV12-4 and TRBJ2-3, with a possible D match to TRBD1 (6 bases). The CDR3 is 13 amino acids. Trimming removed 0 bases from V and 10 bases from J, with 11 bases in between. For the CDR3, the DNA is TGTGCCAGCAGTTTAGCGCCAGGGGACCCGCAGTATTTT. This sequence encodes CASSLAPGDPQYF.

V and J are TRBV3-1 and TRBJ2-3; 12 nucleotides align to TRBD2. The CDR3 loop spans 17 amino acids. Germline CDR1 and CDR2: LGHDT and YNNKEL (reference sequence). The J segment lost 2 bases and the V segment lost 1 base, leaving 4 bases of the junction unmatched. The DNA of the CDR3 is TGTGCCAGCAGCCAAGGCCGACTAGCGGGGGACACAGATACGCAGTATTTT. This translates into CASSQGRLAGDTDTQYF.

V is TRBV14 and J is TRBJ2-5; 7 bases are a match to TRBD2. Germline-derived CDR1 and CDR2 are SGHDN and FVKESK. This CDR3 comprises 19 residues. V shed 3 bases and J 1 base; nucleotides not matched to a gene: 17. The CDR3 nucleotides read TGTGCCAGCAGCCAGGGTGCTGTGGCGGGAGCACTGTCCCAAGAGACCCAGTACTTC. This codes for CASSQGAVAGALSQETQYF.

This clonotype was counted ten times or more. V usage is TRBV20-1 and J usage is TRBJ1-2; D is unclear. V lost 1 base and J 4 bases, leaving 10 bases between the germline ends. The germline V gene has CDR1 DFQATT and CDR2 SNEGSKA (reference sequence). This CDR3 comprises 13 residues. As DNA, the CDR3 is TGCAGTGCTAGAGTCTTCTACCCCTATGGCTACACCTTC. It encodes CSARVFYPYGYTF.

There are a few counts of this clonotype. The V gene is TRBV7-9, the J gene TRBJ2-3; D is perhaps TRBD1 (6 bases). The V gene's germline CDR1 is SEHNR and CDR2 FQNEAQ (reference sequence). CDR3 size: 16 residues. Trimming stripped 5 bases from V and 0 bases from J, with 15 bases between. The CDR3 DNA is TGTGCCAGCAGCCCCTCGGCAGGGGCTAGCACAGATACGCAGTATTTT. Translation gives CASSPSAGASTDTQYF.

J is TRBJ2-2 and V is TRBV7-9, with D possibly called TRBD1 or TRBD2 (5 bases each). The ends were cut back, 4 bases at V and 7 bases at J, with 16 bases in the middle. The CDR3 totals 15 residues. Per germline, CDR1 SEHNR and CDR2 FQNEAQ (reference sequence). The CDR3 nucleotides are TGTGCCAGCAGCTCCAGGGTGATCGAGGGCGGGGAGCTGTTTTTT. Its translation is CASSSRVIEGGELFF.

In this sample, this clonotype turned up many times. V is TRBV5-6 and J is TRBJ2-1, with D perhaps matching TRBD1 (6 bases). The CDR3 has 13 amino acids. CDR1 SGHDT and CDR2 YYEEEE come from the germline V gene. The V end lost 5 bases, the J end lost 6 bases, and 12 bases lay between the germline ends. The CDR3, as DNA: TGTGCCAGCAGTAAGGGACACCCCAATGAGCAGTTCTTC. It translates to CASSKGHPNEQFF.

This clonotype was recorded at least ten times. This chain links TRBV7-8 with TRBJ2-7; a weak D match, TRBD2 (6 bases). Trimming pared 1 base from V and 3 bases from J, leaving 10 bases between. Germline CDR1 SGHVS, CDR2 FQNEAQ. CDR3 length equals 14 residues. The CDR3 is CASSLGGGIYEQYF. DNA of the CDR3: TGTGCCAGCAGCTTAGGTGGCGGGATCTACGAGCAGTACTTC.